Included here is one T cell receptor (beta chain) sequence, with context. These data originate in a study of blood T cell repertoires in COVID-19. Looking at the study overall: The analysed material was cDNA or gDNA that came from T cells, B-cell-depleted T cells, or PBMCs.

The germline gives CDR1 SGHAT, CDR2 FQNNGV. The CDR3 extends over 16 amino acids. The junction had 3 bases not matched to a gene; V was cut back by 5 bases and J by 0 bases. Which cohort a participant joined came from the clinical history participants gave. TCRdb keeps only in-frame clones here, not all; method: immunoSEQ multiplex PCR. The repertoire holds fewer than 250,000 clones, with about 86% as singletons. This clonotype was obtained from a woman aged 40-49 years with acute COVID-19. The chain uses TRBV11-2 and TRBJ2-2, with 10 bases lining up with TRBD2. What was sequenced was PBMCs or T cells enriched from blood (not recorded which). For the CDR3, the DNA is TGTGCCAGCAGCCGTGGGACTAGCGCGAACACCGGGGAGCTGTTTTTT. It yields the protein CASSRGTSANTGELFF.